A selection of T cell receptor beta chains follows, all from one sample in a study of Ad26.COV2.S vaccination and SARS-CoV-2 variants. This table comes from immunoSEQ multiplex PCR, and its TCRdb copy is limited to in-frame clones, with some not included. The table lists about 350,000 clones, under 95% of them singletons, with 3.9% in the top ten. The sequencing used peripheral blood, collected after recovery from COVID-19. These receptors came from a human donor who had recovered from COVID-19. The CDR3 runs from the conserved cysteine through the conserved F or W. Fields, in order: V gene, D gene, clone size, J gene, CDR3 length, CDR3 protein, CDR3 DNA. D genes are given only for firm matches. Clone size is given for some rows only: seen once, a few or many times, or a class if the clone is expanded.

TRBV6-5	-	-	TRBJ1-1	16	CASSYSSGHQNTEAFF	TGTGCCAGCAGTTACTCTTCGGGACATCAGAACACTGAAGCTTTCTTT
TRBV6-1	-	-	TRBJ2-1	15	CASSELRGSGNEQFF	TGTGCCAGCAGTGAACTTCGGGGTTCGGGCAATGAGCAGTTCTTC
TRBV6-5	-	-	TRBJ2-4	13	CASTEQGTNIQYF	TGTGCCAGCACCGAACAGGGAACGAACATTCAGTACTTC
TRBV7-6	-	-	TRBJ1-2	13	CASSLVEGDGYTF	TGTGCCAGCAGCTTAGTGGAGGGAGATGGCTACACCTTC
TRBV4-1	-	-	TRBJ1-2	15	CASSQDRGPRHGYTF	TGCGCCAGCAGCCAAGACAGGGGACCGAGGCATGGCTACACCTTC
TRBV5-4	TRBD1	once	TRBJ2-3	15	CASRGQGASTDTQYF	TGTGCCAGCAGGGGACAGGGGGCTAGCACAGATACGCAGTATTTT
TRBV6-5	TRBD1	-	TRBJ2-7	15	CASSRNRGINYEQYF	TGTGCCAGCAGTCGAAACAGGGGCATCAACTACGAGCAGTACTTC
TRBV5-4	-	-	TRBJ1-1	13	CASSPGQNTEAFF	TGTGCCAGCAGCCCCGGACAGAACACTGAAGCTTTCTTT
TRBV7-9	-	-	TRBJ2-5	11	CASSSRETQYF	TGTGCCAGCAGCTCCAGAGAGACCCAGTACTTC
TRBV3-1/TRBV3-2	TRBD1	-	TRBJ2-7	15	CASSQEGTGAYEQYF	TGTGCCAGCAGCCAAGAAGGGACAGGGGCCTACGAGCAGTACTTC
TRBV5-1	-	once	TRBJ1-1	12	CASRQGQLEAFF	TGCGCCAGCAGACAAGGACAGCTTGAAGCTTTCTTT
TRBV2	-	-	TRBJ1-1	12	CASSQRLPEAFF	TGTGCCAGCAGCCAGCGTTTACCTGAAGCTTTCTTT
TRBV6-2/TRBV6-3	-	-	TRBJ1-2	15	CASSKPARNHYGYTF	TGTGCCAGCAGCAAACCGGCGAGGAACCACTATGGCTACACCTTC
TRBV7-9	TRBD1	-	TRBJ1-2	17	CASTDPIGQGGSYGYTF	TGTGCCAGCACCGACCCTATAGGACAGGGAGGGAGCTATGGCTACACCTTC
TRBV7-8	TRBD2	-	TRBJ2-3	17	CASSLTRAGGRGDTQYF	TGTGCCAGCAGCTTAACCCGAGCGGGGGGGCGAGGAGATACGCAGTATTTT
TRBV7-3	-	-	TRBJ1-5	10	CASSGQPQHF	TGTGCCAGCAGCGGGCAGCCCCAGCATTTT
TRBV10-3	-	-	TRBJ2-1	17	CATPRTPKSSKNNEQFF	TGTGCCACGCCAAGGACACCTAAAAGCTCCAAAAACAATGAGCAGTTCTTC
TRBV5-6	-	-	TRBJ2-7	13	CASSRTRAGEQYF	TGTGCCAGCAGCCGCACGAGGGCGGGAGAGCAGTACTTC
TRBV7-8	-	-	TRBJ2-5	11	CASSPQETQYF	TGTGCCAGCAGCCCCCAAGAGACCCAGTACTTC
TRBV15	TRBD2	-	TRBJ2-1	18	CATSGTLAGGGSYNEQFF	TGTGCCACCAGCGGTACACTAGCGGGGGGTGGTTCCTACAATGAGCAGTTCTTC
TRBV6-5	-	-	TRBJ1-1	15	CASSYSERRNTEAFF	TGTGCCAGCAGTTACTCCGAGCGGCGGAACACTGAAGCTTTCTTT
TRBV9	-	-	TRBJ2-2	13	CASSEFPSSELFF	TGTGCCAGCAGCGAATTCCCCTCATCGGAGCTGTTTTTT
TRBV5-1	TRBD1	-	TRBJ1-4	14	CASSSTGANEKLFF	TGCGCCAGCAGCTCCACAGGGGCTAATGAAAAACTGTTTTTT
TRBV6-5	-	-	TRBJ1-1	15	CASSYSPVLNTEAFF	TGTGCCAGCAGTTACAGTCCGGTCCTGAACACTGAAGCTTTCTTT
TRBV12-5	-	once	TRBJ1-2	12	CASGGQNYGYTF	TGTGCTAGTGGTGGACAGAACTATGGCTACACCTTC
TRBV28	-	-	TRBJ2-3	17	CASSAPPRGESTDTQYF	TGTGCCAGCAGTGCCCCCCCTCGAGGGGAGAGCACAGATACGCAGTATTTT